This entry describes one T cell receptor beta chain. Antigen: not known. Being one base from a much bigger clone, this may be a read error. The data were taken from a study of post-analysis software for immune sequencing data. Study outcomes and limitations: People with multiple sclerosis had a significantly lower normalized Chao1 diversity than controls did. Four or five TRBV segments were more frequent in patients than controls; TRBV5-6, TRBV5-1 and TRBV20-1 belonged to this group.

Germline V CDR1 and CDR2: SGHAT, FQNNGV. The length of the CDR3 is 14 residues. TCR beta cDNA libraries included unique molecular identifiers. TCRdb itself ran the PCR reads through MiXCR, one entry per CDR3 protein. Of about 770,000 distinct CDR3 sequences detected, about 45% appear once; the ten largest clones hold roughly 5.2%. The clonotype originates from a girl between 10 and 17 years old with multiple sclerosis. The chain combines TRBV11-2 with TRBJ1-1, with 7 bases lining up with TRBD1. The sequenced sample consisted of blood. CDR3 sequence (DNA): TGTGCCGGCAGCTTGGATCAGGGGGGCACTGAAGCTTTCTTT. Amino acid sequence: CAGSLDQGGTEAFF.